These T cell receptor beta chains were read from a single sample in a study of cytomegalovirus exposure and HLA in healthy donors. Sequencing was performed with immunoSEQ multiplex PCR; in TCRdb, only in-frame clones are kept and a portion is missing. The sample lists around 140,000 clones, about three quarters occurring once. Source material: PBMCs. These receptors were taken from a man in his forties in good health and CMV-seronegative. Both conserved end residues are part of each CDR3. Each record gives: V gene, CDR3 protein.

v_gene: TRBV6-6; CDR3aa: CASSPPLADNTGELFF
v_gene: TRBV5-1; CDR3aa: CASSSSQGYEKLFF
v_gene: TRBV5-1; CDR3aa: CASSTGQGRSGNTIYF
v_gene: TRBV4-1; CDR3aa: CASTRGRGLNTEAFF
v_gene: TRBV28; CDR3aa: CASSEGEAYEQYF
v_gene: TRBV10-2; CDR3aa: CASSEQEGQPQHF
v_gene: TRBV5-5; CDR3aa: CASSLDDFSSSGNTIYF
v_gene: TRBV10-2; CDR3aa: CASSEYVSLAKNSQYF
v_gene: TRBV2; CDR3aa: CASNRDRGQSGEKLFF
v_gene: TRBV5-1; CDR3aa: CASSDYSVDSRTEAFF
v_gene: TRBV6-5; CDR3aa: CASRSSGVRTDTQYF
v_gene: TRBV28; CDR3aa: CASSILAGGPTDTQYF
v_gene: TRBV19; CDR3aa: CASSPGRGDEKLFF
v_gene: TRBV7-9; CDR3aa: CASSLADSRASGNTIYF
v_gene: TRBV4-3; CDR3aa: CASSQERDGGYGYTF
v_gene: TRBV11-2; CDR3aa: CASSLVLASGGAADTQYF
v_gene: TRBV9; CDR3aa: CASSRGDHQPQHF
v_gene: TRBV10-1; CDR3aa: CASKSGTNSPLHF
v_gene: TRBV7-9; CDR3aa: CASSGTPSTDTQYF
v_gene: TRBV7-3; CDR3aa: CASSPDPGDWPQHF
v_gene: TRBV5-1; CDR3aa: CASSLTGSSYEQYF
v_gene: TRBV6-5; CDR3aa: CASSYTGQAGTQYF
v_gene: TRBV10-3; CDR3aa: CAISRGTASPGELFF
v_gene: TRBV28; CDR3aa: CASSSGSQTRTQYF
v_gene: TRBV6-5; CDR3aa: CASSYRGLYEQYF
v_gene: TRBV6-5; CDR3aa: CASSWGGGSNQPQHF
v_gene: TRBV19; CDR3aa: CASRPSVALGTDTQYF
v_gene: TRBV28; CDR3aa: CAAGAGGNYEQYF
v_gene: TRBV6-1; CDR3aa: CASSDSYYSPLHF
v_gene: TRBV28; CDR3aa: CASSLMGSYEQYF
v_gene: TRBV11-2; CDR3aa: CASSLVTESSPQFF
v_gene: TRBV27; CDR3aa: CASSLSGAPDGYTF
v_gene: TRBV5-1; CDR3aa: CASSQTLAGTYNEQFF
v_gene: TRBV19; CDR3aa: CASSRHSSDTEAFF
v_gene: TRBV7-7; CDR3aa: CASSSNGGTNTGELFF
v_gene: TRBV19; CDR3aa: CASRADRVVTTLASWDEKLFF
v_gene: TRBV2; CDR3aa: CASRTSEETQYF
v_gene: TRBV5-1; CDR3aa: CASSPEVQGASGANVLTF
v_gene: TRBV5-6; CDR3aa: CASSFFSGGGGEETQYF
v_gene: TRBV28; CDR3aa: CASSPWTGENYGYTF
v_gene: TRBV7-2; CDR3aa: CASSLDSGHGQETQYF
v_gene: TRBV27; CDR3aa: CASSRQGAGELFF
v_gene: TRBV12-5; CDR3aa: CASGSRTSGSTDTQYF
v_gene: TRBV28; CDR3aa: CASSFPRDRGSTDTQYF
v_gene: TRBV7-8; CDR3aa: CASSFRGLLYEQYF
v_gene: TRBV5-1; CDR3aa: CASSATTGMGSYEQYF
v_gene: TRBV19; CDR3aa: CASSTGAALNPYEQYF
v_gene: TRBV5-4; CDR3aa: CASSSGTGGLFSYEQYF
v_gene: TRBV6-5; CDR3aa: CASSSLAGPYNEQFF
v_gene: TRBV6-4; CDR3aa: CASSDGGDGGDTQYF
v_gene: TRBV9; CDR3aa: CASSYGEAYNEQFF
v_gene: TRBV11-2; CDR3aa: CASSSRGAMNTEAFF